One sample yielded the 6 T cell receptor beta chains listed below, sequenced in a study of T cell repertoires in cytomegalovirus infection. From the reads, TCRdb called clonotypes with MiXCR, one entry per CDR3 protein. The table includes approximately 500,000 distinct CDR3 sequences, 10% to 12% detected once. Specimen: PBMCs. Source of these receptors: a human donor in good health (CMV status not recorded). Some clones in this sample may be carry-over from other donors' samples.

This clonotype was counted many times. The J gene is TRBJ2-7, the V gene TRBV6-1; D call uncertain. Trimming removed 6 bases from V and 3 bases from J, with 12 bases in between. Germline loops: CDR1 MNHNS, CDR2 SASEGT. There are 13 residues in the CDR3. The CDR3 here is CASSPDKNYEQYF. Here the CDR3 DNA reads TGTGCCAGCAGCCCCGACAAGAACTACGAGCAGTACTTC.

This rearrangement joins TRBV7-3 to TRBJ2-2; maybe TRBD1 (6 bases). Germline V lookup: CDR1 SGHTA, CDR2 FQGTGA. The CDR3 spans 14 residues. Trimming pared 4 bases from V and 7 bases from J, leaving 13 bases between. The CDR3: CASSSPGHGGELFF. In DNA form, the CDR3 reads TGTGCCAGCAGCTCGCCGGGACATGGCGGGGAGCTGTTTTTT.

This clonotype was seen many times. The DNA of the CDR3 is TGTGCCAGCAGCTCCTTCATCAAGCGGGAATCCAAAAACATTCAGTACTTC. This gives the protein CASSSFIKRESKNIQYF. The J gene is TRBJ2-4, the V gene TRBV7-9; TRBD2 agrees at 7 bases. The CDR3 is made up of 17 amino acids. Germline V gene lookup returns CDR1 SEHNR and CDR2 FQNEAQ (reference sequence). J lost 2 bases, V lost 4 bases, and 11 bases had no gene match.

V is TRBV24-1 and J is TRBJ2-2; weak D call: TRBD2 (6 bases). Germline CDR1 KGHDR, CDR2 SFDVKD. The length of the CDR3 is 16 residues. V shed 5 bases and J shed 0 bases, with 12 bases lying between them. Here the CDR3 reads CATSALGLANTGELFF. In nucleotides, the CDR3 is TGTGCCACCAGTGCCCTGGGACTCGCGAACACCGGGGAGCTGTTTTTT.

This chain joins TRBV20-1 and TRBJ2-3; no firm D call. V was cut by 5 bases and J by 4 bases, with 7 bases left in between. The CDR3 is 11 residues long. Germline CDR1 is DFQATT and CDR2 is SNEGSKA (reference sequence). The DNA for the CDR3 is TGCAGTGCTGGGGATCCAGATACGCAGTATTTT. Amino acids: CSAGDPDTQYF.

This clonotype was seen many times. The chain uses TRBV2 and TRBJ2-2; no definite D call. CDR1 SNHLY and CDR2 FYNNEI come from the germline V gene. This CDR3 region has 16 residues. The V end was cut by 7 bases, the J end by 9 bases, with 24 bases between. The DNA for the CDR3 is TGTGCCAGCATCCGAGAGCAGGCAATCCCTCCCAGGGAGCTGTTTTTT. Residues: CASIREQAIPPRELFF.